These 12 T cell receptor beta chains were sequenced from one sample in a study of shared clonotypes between healthy human individuals (dated by TCRdb to the early 2020s). The library was made by the immunoSEQ multiplex PCR assay. TCRdb re-hosts the immuneACCESS table, in-frame sequences only. Its copies lack some clones; in the studies checked, an unresolved V gene accounts for under half of them, and the cause for the rest is not known. For this sample there are some 500,000 clones; around 79% appear just once. Clones ranked in the top ten supply about an eighth of the sample. Source material: PBMCs. These receptors were taken from a woman between 35 and 50 years old in good health. Some clones in this sample may be carry-over from other donors' samples.

The chain carries TRBV9 and TRBJ1-5; possibly TRBD1 for D (6 bases). V was cut by 0 bases and J by 3 bases, with 10 bases left in between. The CDR3 sequence is 15 residues long. Per germline, CDR1 SGDLS and CDR2 YYNGEE. CDR3: CASSVEGDYNQPQHF. The CDR3 DNA sequence: TGTGCCAGCAGCGTAGAGGGGGACTACAATCAGCCCCAGCATTTT.

This clone has a single count. CDR3 region: CASSSTPGNEQFF. As DNA, the CDR3 is TGCGCCAGCAGCTCAACGCCGGGCAATGAGCAGTTCTTC. The chain carries TRBV5-1 and TRBJ2-1; D remains ambiguous. V lost 3 bases, J lost 6 bases, and 10 bases lay in between. Germline V lookup: CDR1 SGHRS, CDR2 YFSETQ. The CDR3 consists of 13 residues.

The CDR3 DNA follows: TGTGCCAGCACCTACAGGGCTTTCTATGGCTACACCTTC. Translating it yields CASTYRAFYGYTF. The rearrangement joins TRBV28 to TRBJ1-2; tentative D call: TRBD1 (6 bases). Trimming pared 7 bases from V and 4 bases from J, leaving 13 bases between. CDR1 and CDR2 from the germline V gene are MDHEN and SYDVKM. This CDR3 spans 13 amino acids.

The chain employs TRBV7-9 and TRBJ2-3, with D possibly being TRBD1 (5 bases). Germline V gene lookup returns CDR1 SEHNR and CDR2 FQNEAQ (reference sequence). V was clipped by 5 bases and J by 5 bases, with 11 bases between them. The CDR3 has 13 amino acids. CDR3 coding DNA: TGTGCCAGCAGCCCAGGGCTTGGAGATACGCAGTATTTT. Amino acid sequence: CASSPGLGDTQYF.

V usage is TRBV9 and J usage is TRBJ2-1, with 7 bases identical to TRBD2. The trim removed 3 bases at V and 0 bases at J, leaving 3 bases unmatched. The CDR3 has 15 amino acids. Germline values: CDR1 SGDLS, CDR2 YYNGEE. CDR3 in amino acids: CASSGGGRSYNEQFF. In DNA form, the CDR3 reads TGTGCCAGCAGCGGCGGGGGACGCTCCTACAATGAGCAGTTCTTC.

The V call is TRBV12-5, the J call TRBJ1-1, with 9 bases fitting TRBD1. This CDR3 has 14 residues. The V segment lost 1 base and the J segment 8 bases; nucleotides outside the gene matches: 5. Per the germline V gene, CDR1 is LGHNT and CDR2 is FRNRAP. The CDR3 sequence is CASGLDRGRGEAFF. The CDR3 DNA reads as TGTGCTAGTGGTTTGGACAGGGGGCGAGGGGAAGCTTTCTTT.

The chain has TRBV28 and TRBJ1-1; 8 bases match TRBD1. Germline CDR1 is MDHEN and CDR2 is SYDVKM. V lost 7 bases, J lost 4 bases, and 8 bases stayed unmatched. The CDR3 extends over 14 amino acids. CDR3 in amino acids: CASKLGQGVTEAFF. The CDR3, as DNA: TGTGCCAGCAAGTTAGGACAGGGCGTCACTGAAGCTTTCTTT.

CDR3 sequence reads: CASSSPPGHRYEQYF. The DNA for the CDR3 is TGTGCCAGCAGTTCACCCCCCGGACACCGCTACGAGCAGTACTTC. J is TRBJ2-7 and V is TRBV28, with D perhaps TRBD1 (5 bases). This CDR3 is built from 15 residues. V lost 4 bases, J lost 3 bases, and 16 bases lay in between. CDR1 and CDR2 (germline): MDHEN, SYDVKM.

About this clone: One end of the junction is discordant with germline, which a read error may explain. Other DNA sequences within the sample encode an identical CDR3. The chain employs TRBV11-2 and TRBJ2-7, with 10 positions matching TRBD2. The CDR3 sequence is 15 residues long. Germline lookup yields CDR1 SGHAT and CDR2 FQNNGV. The CDR3 bases are TGTGCCAGCAGCCAAGGACTAGCGGCCATCTACGAGCAATACTTC. This codes for CASSQGLAAIYEQYF.

The CDR3 DNA reads TGTGCCAGCAGCCCCGCCGGGGCCGATGGCTACACCTTC. Encoded protein: CASSPAGADGYTF. The chain uses TRBV7-6 and TRBJ1-2; D might be TRBD1 (5 bases). Between the trimmed V and J ends, which lost 5 bases and 6 bases, there was a span of 13 bases. CDR1 and CDR2 from the germline V gene are SGHVS and FNYEAQ. The CDR3 totals 13 residues.

The chain is built from TRBV28 and TRBJ1-2; D gene uncertain. Germline lookup yields CDR1 MDHEN and CDR2 SYDVKM. V dropped 5 bases and J dropped 4 bases, with 17 bases sitting between them. This CDR3 contains 15 residues. CDR3 amino acids: CASSTTSAELYGYTF. In DNA, the CDR3 is TGTGCCAGCAGTACAACCTCCGCGGAGCTCTATGGCTACACCTTC.

This sequence joins TRBV28 and TRBJ2-1; TRBD2 is a possible D gene (5 bases). V lost 6 bases and J 2 bases, leaving 14 bases between the germline ends. CDR1 and CDR2 (germline): MDHEN, SYDVKM. The CDR3 runs 15 residues. The CDR3, as DNA: TGTGCCAGCAGCCCCCCAGTGGGAGCCTACAATGAGCAGTTCTTC. It translates to CASSPPVGAYNEQFF.